Below, one T cell receptor (beta chain) is given with its context. Its antigen is not identified. An end of the junction does not agree with germline; a read error may underlie this. The CDR3 is 14 amino acids. These data are taken from a study of blood T cells in healthy people across ages. About the study: Template-switching capture recovered about one barcoded beta molecule per two T cells. General study results and limits: Age advanced and TCR beta diversity per million T cells fell, roughly linearly.

With a J-beta primer mix and a sample-barcoded 5' primer, a second PCR ran 7 to 11 cycles. Tagging of each cDNA molecule was performed by a template-switch adaptor with 12 random nucleotides. Sequencing of every sample gave 2.5 million or more CDR3-containing paired-end reads. TCRdb reanalysed the 5' RACE reads using MiXCR and keeps one entry per CDR3 protein. Altogether around 1.5 million distinct CDR3 sequences are present, around 42% being singletons, with the ten largest covering 7.9%. V is TRBV12-3 or TRBV12-4 and J is TRBJ1-2; D not resolved. Sequencing used blood. This sequence was found in a woman between 18 and 29 years old in good health. In nucleotides, the CDR3 is TGTGCCGGCAGTCCGGTAAATCGGTACTATGGCTACACCTTC. Translating it yields CAGSPVNRYYGYTF.